The source of this T cell receptor (beta chain) is a study of T cell responses to AZD1222 COVID-19 vaccine. Produced via immunoSEQ multiplex PCR; TCRdb's table is partial and in-frame only. The repertoire has about 94,000 clones, less than 85% of them found once; the top ten carry 4.5%. This clonotype was obtained from an adult who received the AZD1222 COVID-19 vaccine. The starting material was peripheral blood, obtained 28 days after the second AZD1222 dose.

DNA for the CDR3: TGTGCCAGCAGCTTAGCTCTAGCGTACAACATTCAGTACTTC. It is translated as CASSLALAYNIQYF. The genes are TRBV11-2 and TRBJ2-4; D is possibly TRBD2 (6 bases). The germline gives CDR1 SGHAT, CDR2 FQNNGV. The V end was cut by 1 base, the J end by 7 bases, with 11 bases between. This CDR3 contains 14 residues. The whole variable domain, filled in from reference TRBV11-2 and TRBJ2-4, reads EAGVAQSPRYKIIEKRQSVAFWCNPISGHATLYWYQQILGQGPKLLIQFQNNGVVDDSQLPKDRFSAERLKGVDSTLKIQPAKLEDSAVYLCASSLALAYNIQYFGAGTRLSVL.